This paragraph covers one TCR beta chain sequence. The antigen is undetermined. A multiplex PCR was run with 60 Vbeta primers and 13 Jbeta primers. Produced via immunoSEQ multiplex PCR; TCRdb's table is partial and in-frame only. Of 100,000 to 150,000 clones in the sample, roughly 80% were seen once. Donors were nominally healthy when sampled, though unrecorded immune exposures were likely. The data stem from a study of cytomegalovirus exposure and HLA in healthy donors. About the study: Genotyping of 430 or so donors showed that 70% to 90% belonged to the Caucasian-associated ancestry cluster. Study outcomes and limitations: Cytomegalovirus-associated TCR beta chains were listed, numbering 150 to 200. By HLA locus, TCR association rates varied in a later analysis, with DRB1 showing the most and HLA-C the fewest.

The source of this sequence is a girl aged 2 to 10 in good health and CMV-seronegative. What was sequenced was PBMCs.

DNA for the CDR3: TGTGCCAGCAGTGAATATGGGGGGGGCCGGAACACTGAAGCTTTCTTT. Protein sequence: CASSEYGGGRNTEAFF. The rearrangement joins TRBV25-1 to TRBJ1-1; D is perhaps TRBD1 (6 bases). Trimming took off 0 bases at V and 1 base at J, with 12 bases between the two ends. The CDR3 is 16 residues long. Per germline, CDR1 MGHDK and CDR2 SYGVNS.